This T cell receptor (beta chain) was observed in a study of OX40 agonist ivuxolimab in advanced cancers. The CDR3 length is 14 residues. With 4 bases clipped from V and 2 bases from J, the junction kept 3 bases outside the gene matches. Germline V lookup: CDR1 SNHLY, CDR2 FYNNEI. Profiled with immunoSEQ multiplex PCR; TCRdb holds only in-frame clones, not every one. The sample has tens of thousands of clones; roughly 91% are singletons. The sequencing here drew on CD4+ or CD8+ T cells sorted from blood, taken in a trial of the OX40 agonist ivuxolimab. The chain is built from TRBV2 and TRBJ2-3; the match to TRBD1 covers 7 bases. The origin of this receptor is an adult with an advanced solid tumor such as melanoma, head and neck, liver or kidney cancer. Written as DNA, the CDR3 is TGTGCCAGCAGTGGACAGGGATACACAGATACGCAGTATTTT. It encodes CASSGQGYTDTQYF.